The 22 T cell receptor beta chains below all came from one sample that was sequenced in a study of radiotherapy plus CTLA-4 blockade in lung cancer. The table came from immunoSEQ multiplex PCR; TCRdb's copy has only in-frame clones and leaves some out. The repertoire consists of over 50,000 clones, with less than 85% occurring once and the leading ten covering 16%. The sample here was peripheral blood, taken from a patient treated with radiotherapy plus ipilimumab. These receptor sequences come from a human donor with non-small cell lung cancer who had a complete response to radiotherapy plus ipilimumab.

The chain is built from TRBV4-3 and TRBJ1-2, with a possible D match to TRBD1 (5 bases). V lost 0 bases and J 4 bases, leaving 12 bases between the germline ends. The CDR3 sequence is 15 residues long. Germline lookup yields CDR1 LGHNA and CDR2 YSLEER. CDR3 in DNA: TGCGCCAGCAGCCAAGACGGTAGGGGTGTCTATGGCTACACCTTC. As protein: CASSQDGRGVYGYTF.

The gene calls are TRBV2 and TRBJ1-5; D is ambiguous. CDR1 SNHLY and CDR2 FYNNEI come from the germline V gene. The CDR3 covers 12 residues. V was shortened by 9 bases and J by 1 base, with 7 bases between the two germline ends. This CDR3 reads CASDLSNQPQHF. The CDR3 DNA reads as TGTGCCAGTGATCTAAGCAATCAGCCCCAGCATTTT.

V is TRBV6-5 and J is TRBJ1-2; a weak D match, TRBD1 (5 bases). Germline lookup yields CDR1 MNHEY and CDR2 SVGAGI. Trimming took 8 bases from V and 5 from J, leaving 15 bases between them. CDR3 length: 13 amino acids. The CDR3 protein is CASRGWGGYGYTF. CDR3 bases: TGTGCCAGCCGTGGGTGGGGGGGATATGGCTACACCTTC.

The CDR3 here is CASSIAPRVGNTEAFF. CDR3 DNA: TGTGCCAGTAGTATAGCCCCCCGGGTGGGGAACACTGAAGCTTTCTTT. V and J are TRBV19 and TRBJ1-1; D gene ambiguous. V lost 1 base and J 1 base, leaving 13 bases between the germline ends. CDR1 LNHDA and CDR2 SQIVND come from the germline V gene (reference sequence). There are 16 residues in the CDR3.

This chain connects TRBV7-2 to TRBJ1-1; D call uncertain. CDR1 is SGHTA and CDR2 is FQGNSA in the germline V gene. Trimming removed 5 bases at V and 5 bases at J, with 15 bases between. CDR3 length: 14 residues. This CDR3 reads CASSITGWATEAFF. CDR3 sequence (DNA): TGTGCCAGCAGCATTACGGGGTGGGCGACTGAAGCTTTCTTT.

This rearrangement joins TRBV27 to TRBJ2-6; 9 positions match TRBD1. Germline assignment: CDR1 MNHEY and CDR2 SMNVEV (reference sequence). The CDR3 extends over 20 amino acids. The V gene end was trimmed by 2 bases and the J gene end by 0 bases; junction bases not matched to a gene: 11. CDR3 sequence reads: CASSLITRQGGVSGANVLTF. Written as DNA, the CDR3 is TGTGCCAGCAGTTTAATCACCCGACAGGGGGGGGTCTCTGGGGCCAACGTCCTGACTTTC.

This chain connects TRBV30 to TRBJ2-1, with a tentative D call TRBD1 (6 bases). V was pared by 4 bases and J by 3 bases, with 13 bases between. Germline loops: CDR1 GTSNPN, CDR2 SVGIG (reference sequence). The CDR3 covers 14 residues. CDR3 residues: CAWTLGAVYNEQFF. Here the CDR3 DNA reads TGTGCCTGGACCTTGGGGGCGGTCTACAATGAGCAGTTCTTC.

V is TRBV7-9 and J is TRBJ1-3, with 8 positions matching TRBD1. The germline V gene has CDR1 SEHNR and CDR2 FQNEAQ (reference sequence). The CDR3 is 15 amino acids. V dropped 2 bases and J dropped 3; count of bases not matched to a gene: 3. The CDR3 sequence: CASSLTDRGGNTIYF. CDR3 in DNA: TGTGCCAGCAGCTTAACCGACAGGGGTGGAAACACCATATATTTT. The full variable domain, with the rest looked up from reference TRBV7-9 and TRBJ1-3, is DTGVSQNPRHKITKRGQNVTFRCDPISEHNRLYWYRQTLGQGPEFLTYFQNEAQLEKSRLLSDRFSAERPKGSFSTLEIQRTEQGDSAMYLCASSLTDRGGNTIYFGEGSWLTVV.

The chain recombines TRBV19 with TRBJ1-1; TRBD1 aligns across 12 bases. The germline gives CDR1 LNHDA, CDR2 SQIVND (reference sequence). J gave up 4 bases and V 7 bases, and 13 bases lay outside the gene matches. CDR3 length: 17 amino acids. CDR3 nucleotides: TGTGCCAGTAATCGCCGGGACAGGGGGCGCGGGTTCACTGAAGCTTTCTTT. Protein product: CASNRRDRGRGFTEAFF.

The chain combines TRBV27 with TRBJ1-1, with TRBD1 identical over 8 bases. Trimming removed 3 bases from V and 0 bases from J; junction bases left unmatched: 15. Germline CDR1 and CDR2: MNHEY and SMNVEV (reference sequence). The CDR3 is 19 amino acids. CDR3 residues: CASSFFASRGQGVNTEAFF. In DNA, the CDR3 is TGTGCCAGCAGTTTTTTCGCGTCCAGGGGGCAGGGGGTGAACACTGAAGCTTTCTTT.

The chain carries TRBV4-3 and TRBJ1-2, with D perhaps matching TRBD1 (6 bases). The CDR3 covers 14 residues. Between the trimmed V and J ends, which lost 1 base and 5 bases, there was a span of 11 bases. Germline loops: CDR1 LGHNA, CDR2 YSLEER. The CDR3 DNA is TGCGCCAGCAGCCAAGTCAGGGGACCTTATGGCTACACCTTC. Translating gives CASSQVRGPYGYTF.

The CDR3, as DNA: TGTGCCAGCAGCTTATTAGATGGGAGGGGAACCTACGAGCAGTACGTC. Translation gives CASSLLDGRGTYEQYV. This chain links TRBV7-9 with TRBJ2-7; 7 nucleotides agree with TRBD2. Germline CDR1 is SEHNR and CDR2 is FQNEAQ (reference sequence). V lost 2 bases and J lost 2; bases outside the gene matches: 9. This CDR3 region has 16 residues.

The chain links TRBV18 to TRBJ2-3, with 9 bases aligning to TRBD2. The CDR3 loop spans 14 amino acids. Trimming removed 5 bases from V and 2 bases from J; junction bases left unmatched: 2. Germline V CDR1 and CDR2: KGHSH, LQKENI. CDR3 bases: TGTGCCAGCTCAGGGACTAGCCCCACAGATACGCAGTATTTT. Translated: CASSGTSPTDTQYF.

The J gene is TRBJ1-5, the V gene TRBV7-2; D might be TRBD1 (6 bases). The CDR3 covers 14 residues. Germline V lookup: CDR1 SGHTA, CDR2 FQGNSA. V dropped 5 bases and J dropped 11 bases, with 19 bases sitting between them. The CDR3 coding sequence is TGTGCCAGCAGCCGAGGGGGAACGAGGTCCGCCCAGCATTTT. The encoded protein is CASSRGGTRSAQHF.

The chain is built from TRBV5-4 and TRBJ1-1; TRBD1 matches at 12 bases. After removal of 6 bases from V and 5 bases from J, the junction contained 11 bases not matched to a gene. Germline values: CDR1 SGHNT, CDR2 YYREEE (reference sequence). There are 16 residues in the CDR3. The DNA for the CDR3 is TGTGCCAGCACCCAACGGGACAGGGGGCTATTTACTGAAGCTTTCTTT. Its protein product is CASTQRDRGLFTEAFF.

The genes are TRBV6-5 and TRBJ2-3; D not resolved. Trimming pared 6 bases from V and 3 bases from J, leaving 7 bases between. The CDR3 is 12 amino acids. CDR1 MNHEY and CDR2 SVGAGI come from the germline V gene. CDR3 region: CASSSATDTQYF. DNA of the CDR3: TGTGCCAGCAGCTCCGCGACAGATACGCAGTATTTT.

This clone was detected a few times. The CDR3 loop is CASSEGYRGARTDTQYF. The DNA of the CDR3 is TGTGCCAGCAGTGAGGGATACAGGGGGGCCCGCACAGATACGCAGTATTTT. The rearrangement uses TRBV25-1 and TRBJ2-3; 8 bases match TRBD1. This CDR3 is 17 amino acids long. Germline lookup yields CDR1 MGHDK and CDR2 SYGVNS. V lost 3 bases to trimming and J lost 1 base; unmatched junction nucleotides: 9.

The chain is built from TRBV19 and TRBJ1-2; tentatively, D is TRBD1 (6 bases). V was cut by 6 bases and J by 4 bases, with 18 bases left in between. Germline loops: CDR1 LNHDA, CDR2 SQIVND (reference sequence). This CDR3 region has 15 residues. The CDR3 loop is CASSPLADSIYGYTF. CDR3 nucleotides: TGTGCCAGTAGCCCACTAGCGGACAGCATCTATGGCTACACCTTC.

The genes are TRBV6-5 and TRBJ1-3; 8 positions match TRBD1. The junction had 7 bases not matched to a gene; V was cut back by 3 bases and J by 3 bases. CDR1 is MNHEY, CDR2 SVGAGI, per germline. The CDR3 consists of 16 residues. The CDR3 loop is CASSYAWTGIGNTIYF. The CDR3 DNA reads TGTGCCAGCAGTTATGCATGGACAGGGATTGGAAACACCATATATTTT.

The chain links TRBV27 to TRBJ2-7; no clear D. Germline V gene data show CDR1 as MNHEY and CDR2 as SMNVEV (reference sequence). CDR3 length equals 10 residues. Trimming took off 8 bases at V and 3 bases at J, with 5 bases between the two ends. CDR3 nucleotides: TGTGCCAGCCTTTACTACGAGCAGTACGTC. It translates to CASLYYEQYV.

The V call is TRBV7-9, the J call TRBJ2-5; 10 bases match TRBD2. Germline V gives CDR1 SEHNR, CDR2 FQNEAQ (reference sequence). Losses at the gene ends were 5 bases for V and 3 bases for J; bases not matched to a gene: 15. The CDR3 extends over 18 amino acids. The CDR3 loop is CASSRASGGTVGKETQYF. For the CDR3, the DNA is TGTGCCAGCAGCCGTGCTAGCGGGGGTACCGTTGGTAAAGAGACCCAGTACTTC.

The CDR3 loop reads CASSWTRSDTDTQYF. DNA of the CDR3: TGTGCCAGCTCCTGGACTAGGTCGGACACAGATACGCAGTATTTT. This chain links TRBV18 with TRBJ2-3, with TRBD2 identical over 7 bases. The CDR3 is 15 amino acids. Per the germline V gene, CDR1 is KGHSH and CDR2 is LQKENI. V shed 6 bases, J shed 2 bases, and the junction held 8 bases outside the gene matches.